This T cell receptor (beta chain) comes out of a study of blood T cell repertoires in COVID-19. The authors' processing: Quantification of nucleated cells was approximated via reference gene primer amplification. Only in-frame clones appear in the TCRdb table, and some are missing; sequencing was by immunoSEQ multiplex PCR. The DNA gave D and trimming, while V, J and clone size come from that table. There are approximately 500,000 clones in the sample; 89% occur only once, and roughly 0.84% lies in the top ten. The germline gives CDR1 SNHLY, CDR2 FYNNEI. The CDR3 has 14 amino acids. The chain joins TRBV2 to TRBJ1-3, with TRBD1 matching 7 bases. The receptor was isolated from a man aged 18 to 30 with COVID-19, enrolled during active disease. The sequenced sample was peripheral blood. In nucleotides, the CDR3 is TGTGCTTGCTCGAGGGGGCCCGATGGAAACACCATATATTTT. It is translated as CACSRGPDGNTIYF.